The rows below give T cell receptor beta chains drawn from one sample of a study of blood T cell repertoires in COVID-19. The data were produced by immunoSEQ multiplex PCR, yet TCRdb's version contains in-frame clones alone and is incomplete. The table has roughly 200,000 clones, approximately 84% seen once. What was sequenced was peripheral blood. Receptors originate from a man aged 50 to 60 with active or convalescent COVID-19. Both conserved end residues are part of each CDR3. A D gene is named only where the DNA matches it firmly. A row's size may be missing; if present it is once, few, many or a size class.

abundance	d_gene	v_gene	j_gene	CDR3aa	CDR3nt
once	-	TRBV5-5	TRBJ2-3	CASSSGAPSTDTQYF	TGTGCCAGCAGCTCAGGGGCCCCTAGCACAGATACGCAGTATTTT
-	TRBD1	TRBV5-6	TRBJ2-5	CASSLIGTGGLETQYF	TGTGCCAGCAGCTTGATCGGGACAGGGGGCCTCGAGACCCAGTACTTC
-	-	TRBV11-2	TRBJ1-1	CASSRRDLVNTEAFF	TGTGCCAGCAGCCGACGGGACTTGGTAAACACTGAAGCTTTCTTT
-	-	TRBV27	TRBJ1-1	CASSFKVGGTEAFF	TGTGCCAGCAGTTTTAAGGTGGGGGGCACTGAAGCTTTCTTT
few	-	TRBV6-2/TRBV6-3	TRBJ1-5	CASSDRNNQPQHF	TGTGCCAGCAGTGACAGGAACAATCAGCCCCAGCATTTT
-	-	TRBV6-1	TRBJ1-5	CASSEAGSQPQHF	TGTGCCAGCAGTGAAGCCGGGTCTCAGCCCCAGCATTTT
-	TRBD1	TRBV11-2	TRBJ1-1	CASTLRGRGRGHTEAFF	TGTGCCAGCACCTTAAGGGGTCGTGGCAGGGGGCATACTGAAGCTTTCTTT
-	TRBD1	TRBV27	TRBJ2-1	CASSSGQGGYNEQFF	TGTGCCAGCAGTTCGGGACAGGGGGGATACAATGAGCAGTTCTTC
-	-	TRBV7-2	TRBJ2-4	CASSSGGSKNIQYF	TGTGCCAGTAGCAGTGGGGGCTCCAAAAACATTCAGTACTTC
-	-	TRBV5-1	TRBJ1-6	CASSMDRKNSPLHF	TGCGCCAGCAGCATGGACAGAAAGAATTCACCCCTCCACTTT
-	TRBD1	TRBV6-6	TRBJ2-7	CASFRQGAHEQYF	TGTGCCAGCTTCCGACAGGGGGCCCACGAGCAGTACTTC
-	TRBD1	TRBV30	TRBJ1-1	CAWSPYGTVHAAFF	TGTGCCTGGAGTCCATACGGGACAGTCCACGCAGCTTTCTTT
-	-	TRBV19	TRBJ1-2	CASSMSGRQVHGYTF	TGTGCCAGTAGTATGTCAGGGCGGCAGGTGCATGGCTACACCTTC
once	TRBD2	TRBV3-1/TRBV3-2	TRBJ2-3	CASSRPGTIETDTQYF	TGTGCCAGCAGCCGGCCCGGGACTATCGAAACAGATACGCAGTATTTT
-	TRBD1	TRBV5-4	TRBJ1-1	CASTHQQGGGTEAFF	TGTGCCAGCACCCACCAACAGGGGGGGGGCACTGAAGCTTTCTTT
few	TRBD1	TRBV10-3	TRBJ1-1	CAISEALNTGGRTEAFF	TGTGCCATCAGTGAGGCGCTAAACACAGGGGGCCGAACTGAAGCTTTCTTT
-	TRBD1	TRBV29-1	TRBJ1-2	CSVGGTGYGYTF	TGCAGCGTTGGTGGGACAGGGTATGGCTACACCTTC
-	TRBD1	TRBV3-1/TRBV3-2	TRBJ1-2	CASSQAGGSLMGYTF	TGTGCCAGCAGCCAAGCAGGGGGGAGTCTGATGGGCTACACCTTC
-	TRBD2	TRBV6-1	TRBJ2-5	CASSEVAGGQETQYF	TGTGCCAGCAGTGAAGTAGCGGGGGGGCAAGAGACCCAGTACTTC
-	TRBD1	TRBV18	TRBJ1-1	CASSLTGETEAFF	TGTGCCAGCTCGTTGACAGGGGAGACTGAAGCTTTCTTT
-	-	TRBV4-1	TRBJ2-5	CASSQGRAGGLETQYF	TGCGCCAGCAGCCAGGGGAGGGCAGGGGGCTTAGAGACCCAGTACTTC
-	-	TRBV5-1	TRBJ2-7	CASSLGSSSYEQYF	TGCGCCAGCAGCTTGGGCTCGAGCTCCTACGAGCAGTACTTC
-	-	TRBV2	TRBJ2-5	CASSEGPGEGETQYF	TGTGCCAGCAGTGAGGGTCCAGGGGAGGGAGAGACCCAGTACTTC
few	TRBD1	TRBV4-1	TRBJ1-6	CASSQAPGQGGSPLHF	TGCGCCAGCAGCCAAGCCCCGGGACAGGGAGGATCACCCCTCCACTTT
-	-	TRBV5-1	TRBJ1-3	CASSQGGGNTIYF	TGCGCCAGCAGCCAAGGCGGTGGGAACACCATATATTTT
-	TRBD1	TRBV9	TRBJ2-1	CASNPGQGNNEQFF	TGTGCCAGCAACCCGGGACAGGGAAACAATGAGCAGTTCTTC
-	-	TRBV4-3	TRBJ1-3	CASSQEGAALSGNTIYF	TGCGCCAGCAGCCAAGAAGGGGCAGCCCTCTCTGGAAACACCATATATTTT
once	TRBD2	TRBV5-6	TRBJ2-5	CASSLGLAGETQYF	TGTGCCAGCAGCTTGGGACTAGCGGGTGAGACCCAGTACTTC
-	-	TRBV28	TRBJ1-2	CASSLQTTNYGYTF	TGTGCCAGCAGTTTACAGACAACTAACTATGGCTACACCTTC
-	-	TRBV11-2	TRBJ2-2	CASSLGLGAGELFF	TGTGCCAGCAGCTTGGGGCTTGGCGCCGGGGAGCTGTTTTTT
few	-	TRBV15	TRBJ2-5	CATNLGGQETQYF	TGTGCCACCAATCTTGGGGGGCAAGAGACCCAGTACTTC
-	-	TRBV9	TRBJ1-2	CASSVPVEGRHGYTF	TGTGCCAGCAGCGTCCCTGTGGAGGGACGCCATGGCTACACCTTC
-	-	TRBV18	TRBJ1-4	CASETGGNEKLFF	TGTGCCAGCGAGACGGGGGGGAATGAAAAACTGTTTTTT
-	TRBD2	TRBV4-2	TRBJ2-7	CASSQPGLAGAYEQYF	TGTGCCAGCAGCCAACCCGGACTAGCGGGGGCCTACGAGCAGTACTTC
few	TRBD1	TRBV7-2	TRBJ1-5	CASSLGDRGGNQPQHF	TGTGCCAGCAGCTTGGGGGACAGGGGTGGGAATCAGCCCCAGCATTTT
-	-	TRBV30	TRBJ2-7	CAGGGQSYEQYF	TGTGCCGGGGGGGGGCAGTCCTACGAGCAGTACTTC
-	-	TRBV7-2	TRBJ1-6	CASSLDRVSSPLHF	TGTGCCAGCAGCTTAGACAGGGTCTCCTCACCCCTCCACTTT
-	TRBD1	TRBV11-2	TRBJ1-2	CASSFSGTGGWGYTF	TGTGCCAGCAGCTTTTCCGGGACAGGGGGATGGGGCTACACCTTC